These 25 T cell receptor beta chains originate from one sample sequenced in a study of CD4 T cells in relation to SARS-CoV-2 and coronaviruses (dated by TCRdb to the early 2020s). No cognate antigen is known for these TCRs. To prepare the library, the immunoSEQ multiplex PCR assay was applied. TCRdb's version of the immuneACCESS table is confined to in-frame rearrangements and falls short of the full clone set. An unresolved V gene accounts for under half of the shortfall where checked; the remainder is of unknown origin. Across this sample there are more than 35,000 clones, with around four fifths seen only once. The ten largest clones add up to 20% of the sample. The sample was memory CD4+ T cells from PBMCs, cultured in vitro. The intended sense of this specimen's cell subset or site label: memory (non-naive) CD4+ T cells. The receptor set was obtained from an adult with COVID-19.

This chain connects TRBV6-5 to TRBJ1-3; 7 bases are shared with TRBD1. The ends lost 0 bases at V and 0 bases at J; junction bases unmatched: 2. Germline CDR1 and CDR2: MNHEY and SVGAGI. The CDR3 spans 16 residues. CDR3 sequence (DNA): TGTGCCAGCAGTTACTCGGGACAGTACTCTGGAAACACCATATATTTT. This codes for CASSYSGQYSGNTIYF.

The CDR3 coding sequence is TGTGCCAGCAGTTTATCGGTGGGGTCATTAGGCTACACCTTC. It translates to CASSLSVGSLGYTF. The chain joins TRBV28 to TRBJ1-2; D ambiguous. Trimming shortened V by 1 base and J by 8 bases, and 14 bases separated the two germline ends. This CDR3 region has 14 residues. Germline V CDR1 and CDR2: MDHEN, SYDVKM.

The chain has TRBV6-2 or TRBV6-3 and TRBJ2-4, with D unclear. The length of the CDR3 is 13 residues. The germline V and J ends were trimmed by 4 bases and 8 bases, with 12 bases remaining between them. Germline CDR1 reads MNHEY; CDR2 reads SVGEGT. The CDR3 region has the DNA TGTGCCAGCAGTTCATCCGTAGGATACATTCAGTACTTC. This sequence encodes CASSSSVGYIQYF.

V gene TRBV7-9 combines with J gene TRBJ2-1, with 9 bases aligning to TRBD2. Germline V gives CDR1 SEHNR, CDR2 FQNEAQ (reference sequence). J was trimmed by 5 bases and V by 3 bases; bases with no gene match: 5. This CDR3 has 15 residues. The DNA for the CDR3 is TGTGCCAGCAGCTTGAGGCCTAGCGGGGACAATGAGCAGTTCTTC. It yields the protein CASSLRPSGDNEQFF.

The J gene is TRBJ2-3, the V gene TRBV28; TRBD1 matches at 9 bases. V lost 6 bases and J lost 5; bases outside the gene matches: 9. The CDR3 consists of 15 residues. Germline V gene data show CDR1 as MDHEN and CDR2 as SYDVKM. The CDR3 DNA follows: TGTGCCAGCAGCGGTGGGTACAGGGGGCAAGATACGCAGTATTTT. Amino acid sequence: CASSGGYRGQDTQYF.

This clone was detected a few times. The chain is built from TRBV30 and TRBJ1-1; possible D gene TRBD1, 5 bases. Germline V lookup: CDR1 GTSNPN, CDR2 SVGIG (reference sequence). The germline V and J ends were trimmed by 5 bases and 10 bases, with 14 bases remaining between them. The CDR3 spans 11 residues. The DNA of the CDR3 is TGTGCCTGGTACCGAACAGGCCCAGCTTTCTTT. Encoded protein: CAWYRTGPAFF.

The V gene is TRBV11-1, the J gene TRBJ2-4; D possibly uses TRBD1 or TRBD2 (5 bases each). Between the trimmed V and J ends, which lost 0 bases and 9 bases, there was a span of 12 bases. Germline values: CDR1 SGHAT, CDR2 FQDESV (reference sequence). This CDR3 has 14 amino acids. The CDR3 here is CASSLAGTGTIQYF. CDR3 coding DNA: TGTGCCAGCAGCTTAGCGGGCACGGGGACCATTCAGTACTTC.

The gene calls are TRBV5-1 and TRBJ1-1; TRBD1 is a possible D gene (6 bases). V was shortened by 4 bases and J by 1 base, with 14 bases between the two germline ends. Germline lookup yields CDR1 SGHRS and CDR2 YFSETQ. This CDR3 has 15 amino acids. This chain's CDR3 is CASSVGTPRNTEAFF. The CDR3 coding sequence is TGCGCCAGCAGCGTCGGGACACCTAGGAACACTGAAGCTTTCTTT.

The CDR3 sequence: CAWSVGNRAGEKLFF. The DNA of the CDR3 is TGTGCCTGGAGTGTAGGTAACAGAGCTGGTGAAAAACTGTTTTTT. V and J are TRBV30 and TRBJ1-4; D call uncertain. The V gene lost 0 bases and the J gene lost 7 bases, with 15 bases spanning the gap. This CDR3 spans 15 amino acids. Germline V gives CDR1 GTSNPN, CDR2 SVGIG (reference sequence).

This chain joins TRBV11-3 and TRBJ2-5, with D possibly being TRBD1 (6 bases). Trimming cost V 5 bases and J 5 bases, with 18 bases left between them. Germline CDR1 SGHNT, CDR2 YENEEA. The CDR3 runs to 15 residues. Here the CDR3 reads CASSPGTGRKETQYF. In nucleotides, the CDR3 is TGTGCCAGCAGCCCAGGTACAGGGAGAAAGGAGACCCAGTACTTC.

The chain carries TRBV19 and TRBJ2-1, with 10 positions matching TRBD2. Germline values: CDR1 LNHDA, CDR2 SQIVND (reference sequence). The CDR3 has 15 residues. V was clipped by 5 bases and J by 9 bases; unmatched bases: 10. The CDR3 region has the DNA TGTGCCAGTAGTCCCTTTGCTAGCGGGAGTACTGAGCAGTTCTTC. Encoded protein: CASSPFASGSTEQFF.

This clone was observed once. The J gene is TRBJ1-4, the V gene TRBV19, with a weak D call TRBD1 (6 bases). Germline V lookup: CDR1 LNHDA, CDR2 SQIVND (reference sequence). Trimming stripped 3 bases from V and 7 bases from J, with 12 bases between. The CDR3 loop spans 14 amino acids. The CDR3 DNA follows: TGTGCCAGTAGTATGTCGGAACAGGGTGAAAAACTGTTTTTT. Translation: CASSMSEQGEKLFF.

This chain uses TRBV27 with TRBJ1-6; no firm D call. Germline V gene lookup returns CDR1 MNHEY and CDR2 SMNVEV (reference sequence). This CDR3 is 16 amino acids long. Trimming shortened V by 5 bases and J by 3 bases, and 14 bases separated the two germline ends. This CDR3 is CASSPWGIGYNSPLHF. The CDR3 region has the DNA TGTGCCAGCAGTCCTTGGGGAATCGGCTATAATTCACCCCTCCACTTT.

As for this clone: The junction shows a germline mismatch at one end, possibly a read error. The rearrangement uses TRBV5-5 and TRBJ2-1, with D unclear. Germline V gives CDR1 SGHKS, CDR2 YYEKEE (reference sequence). This CDR3 is built from 15 residues. The DNA for the CDR3 is TGTGCCAGCAGCTTGGACTCGACCTCCTTCAATGAGCAGTTCTTC. The encoded protein is CASSLDSTSFNEQFF.

The rearrangement uses TRBV7-3 and TRBJ2-1, with 14 positions matching TRBD2. CDR1 and CDR2 from the germline V gene are SGHTA and FQGTGA. The CDR3 has 16 amino acids. Trimming took 5 bases from V and 7 from J; bases not matched to a gene: 7. The CDR3 protein is CASSGTSGSGHNEQFF. Written as DNA, the CDR3 is TGTGCCAGCAGCGGGACTAGCGGGAGTGGACATAATGAGCAGTTCTTC.

This clone was seen just once. V and J are TRBV11-2 and TRBJ2-1; D might be TRBD2 (6 bases). The germline CDR1 and CDR2 sequences are SGHAT and FQNNGV. This CDR3 comprises 14 residues. The ends were cut back, 5 bases at V and 6 bases at J, with 14 bases in the middle. CDR3 sequence: CASSNRLDANEQFF. The DNA of the CDR3 is TGTGCCAGCAGCAATCGACTAGATGCCAATGAGCAGTTCTTC.

The chain couples TRBV28 to TRBJ2-7; D gene uncertain. Germline V gene lookup returns CDR1 MDHEN and CDR2 SYDVKM. V was pared by 6 bases and J by 3 bases, with 15 bases between. The CDR3 loop spans 14 amino acids. CDR3 bases: TGTGCCAGCAGCTGGACGGACGCACTCTACGAGCAGTACTTC. Translating it yields CASSWTDALYEQYF.

V and J are TRBV7-6 and TRBJ2-1; 10 bases are a match to TRBD2. Losses at the gene ends were 5 bases for V and 4 bases for J; bases not matched to a gene: 2. Germline lookup yields CDR1 SGHVS and CDR2 FNYEAQ. This CDR3 region has 14 residues. In nucleotides, the CDR3 is TGTGCCAGCAGCCGGACTAGCGGATACAATGAGCAGTTCTTC. Translating it yields CASSRTSGYNEQFF.

This clone was picked up one time. The chain is built from TRBV6-6 and TRBJ2-5; 12 nucleotides match TRBD1. This CDR3 is built from 14 residues. Germline loops: CDR1 MNHNY, CDR2 SVGAGI (reference sequence). V gave up 10 bases and J gave up 5 bases; unmatched junction bases: 8. CDR3 in amino acids: CATRGQGAQETQYF. In DNA form, the CDR3 reads TGTGCCACCCGGGGACAGGGGGCGCAGGAGACCCAGTACTTC.

This clone was counted once. The chain has TRBV7-8 and TRBJ1-1, with unresolved D. The CDR3 length is 16 residues. V lost 7 bases, J lost 0 bases, and 18 bases lay in between. CDR1 and CDR2 from the germline V gene are SGHVS and FQNEAQ. The CDR3 DNA reads TGTGCCAGCAACCCACTTCCGGCGGGAATGAACACTGAAGCTTTCTTT. Its translation is CASNPLPAGMNTEAFF.

Only one count was recorded for this clone. The chain employs TRBV10-3 and TRBJ2-3; D perhaps matches TRBD2 (5 bases). The germline V gene encodes CDR1 ENHRY and CDR2 SYGVKD. V was cut by 6 bases and J by 4 bases, with 20 bases left in between. The CDR3 is 16 amino acids. In DNA, the CDR3 is TGTGCCATCAGCCAAACCGCCCGGGATCCCCCAGATACGCAGTATTTT. Protein sequence: CAISQTARDPPDTQYF.

This clone was seen once. This chain links TRBV7-8 with TRBJ1-2; D unclear. The germline V and J ends were trimmed by 2 bases and 5 bases, with 12 bases remaining between them. CDR3 length: 14 residues. Per the germline V gene, CDR1 is SGHVS and CDR2 is FQNEAQ. The CDR3 loop reads CASSLSLEAYGYTF. The CDR3 DNA is TGTGCCAGCAGCTTATCCTTGGAGGCATATGGCTACACCTTC.

This clone was recorded once. The rearrangement joins TRBV10-3 to TRBJ2-7; 7 nucleotides agree with TRBD2. This CDR3 comprises 14 residues. J was trimmed by 6 bases and V by 4 bases; bases with no gene match: 9. Germline V gene sequence: CDR1 ENHRY, CDR2 SYGVKD. CDR3: CAISGLAKLSEQYF. CDR3 coding DNA: TGTGCCATCAGTGGACTAGCAAAGCTCTCCGAGCAGTACTTC.

This rearrangement joins TRBV9 to TRBJ1-2, with 7 positions matching TRBD1. CDR1 is SGDLS and CDR2 is YYNGEE in the germline V gene. This CDR3 spans 15 amino acids. The junction had 6 bases not matched to a gene; V was cut back by 4 bases and J by 0 bases. The CDR3 DNA is TGTGCCAGCAGCCCCAGGACAGGAACTAACTATGGCTACACCTTC. It specifies CASSPRTGTNYGYTF.

The genes are TRBV5-1 and TRBJ2-3; the match to TRBD2 covers 9 bases. Unmatched junction bases numbered 7, after V lost 4 bases and J lost 1 base. CDR1 and CDR2 from the germline V gene are SGHRS and YFSETQ. There are 16 residues in the CDR3. CDR3 sequence (DNA): TGCGCCAGCAGCCTAAGACTAGCGGAGGGCACAGATACGCAGTATTTT. As protein: CASSLRLAEGTDTQYF.